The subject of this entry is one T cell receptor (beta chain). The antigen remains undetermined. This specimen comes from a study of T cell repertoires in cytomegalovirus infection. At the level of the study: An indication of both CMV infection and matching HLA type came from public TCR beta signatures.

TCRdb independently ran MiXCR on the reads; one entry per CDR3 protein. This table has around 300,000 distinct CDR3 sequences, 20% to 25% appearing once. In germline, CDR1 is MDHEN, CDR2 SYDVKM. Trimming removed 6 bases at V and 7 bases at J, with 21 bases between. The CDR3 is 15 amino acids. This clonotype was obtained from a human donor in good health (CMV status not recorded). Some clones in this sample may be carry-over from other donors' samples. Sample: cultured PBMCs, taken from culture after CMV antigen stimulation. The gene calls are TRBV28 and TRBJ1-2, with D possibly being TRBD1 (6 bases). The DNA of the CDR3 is TGTGCCAGCAGCCAGGGGCGGGGGCGCCTGGGTGGCTACACCTTC. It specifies CASSQGRGRLGGYTF.